This T cell receptor beta chain was recorded in a study of T cell responses to AZD1222 COVID-19 vaccine. Sequencing was performed with immunoSEQ multiplex PCR; in TCRdb, only in-frame clones are kept and a portion is missing. The table shows tens of thousands of clones, with about nine tenths occurring only once. Note on this clone: The antigen is not known.

Study-level results: Samples come after the peak T cell response, not at day 14.

Germline-derived CDR1 and CDR2 are SNHLY and FYNNEI. The CDR3 has 11 amino acids. The V gene lost 1 base and the J gene lost 7 bases, with 4 bases spanning the gap. The sequenced sample was peripheral blood, obtained 28 days after the second AZD1222 dose. This receptor was taken from an adult who received the AZD1222 COVID-19 vaccine. This chain uses TRBV2 with TRBJ1-2; no clear D. CDR3 protein: CASSEGFGYTF. CDR3 DNA: TGTGCCAGCAGTGAAGGATTTGGCTACACCTTC.